Many counts were recorded for the clone carrying this TCR beta chain. As yet, its antigen is unknown. One entry per CDR3 protein, called by TCRdb with MiXCR from the 5' RACE reads. The sample lists hundreds of thousands of distinct CDR3 sequences, roughly a tenth occurring once. This specimen belongs to a study of CD8 T cells in ankylosing spondylitis. This CDR3 comprises 15 residues. Germline V gene sequence: CDR1 DFQATT, CDR2 SNEGSKA (reference sequence). Trimming removed 0 bases at V and 0 bases at J, with 10 bases between. Overall study findings and caveats: According to the report, clones linked to the disease were significantly enriched in matched synovial fluid samples taken from ankylosing spondylitis patients.

The receptor comes from a male donor with ankylosing spondylitis or in good health (not recorded which). Specimen: blood, either unsorted or a sorted T cell fraction (not recorded which). The chain carries TRBV20-1 and TRBJ2-3; D gene ambiguous. For the CDR3, the DNA is TGCAGTGCTAGAGATTCCCATGGTAGCACAGATACGCAGTATTTT. This translates into CSARDSHGSTDTQYF.